The rows below give T cell receptor beta chains drawn from one sample of a study of blood T cell repertoires in COVID-19. Repertoires were generated with immunoSEQ multiplex PCR, while TCRdb's copy carries only in-frame clones and drops some. The sample records some 200,000 clones, 76% being singletons. The source material was peripheral blood. The receptors originated from a woman in her 50s with active or convalescent COVID-19. Both conserved end residues are part of each CDR3. The D gene is left open where the match is weak. For some rows the clone size is stated as once, few or many, or as a class when expanded; others skip it.

clone size: -
V gene: TRBV10-1
J gene: TRBJ1-3
D gene: TRBD1
CDR3 DNA: TGCGCCAGCACCTTGGGACAGGGGGCTGGAAACACCATATATTTT
CDR3 protein: CASTLGQGAGNTIYF

clone size: -
V gene: TRBV6-2/TRBV6-3
J gene: TRBJ2-7
D gene: TRBD1
CDR3 DNA: TGTGCCAGCAGTTCCCAGGACAGGGCTTTCTACGAGCAGTACTTC
CDR3 protein: CASSSQDRAFYEQYF

clone size: few
V gene: TRBV5-1
J gene: TRBJ1-6
D gene: -
CDR3 DNA: TGCGCCAGCAGTGTCGGCCCTCAGGGGACTAATTCACCCCTCCACTTT
CDR3 protein: CASSVGPQGTNSPLHF

clone size: -
V gene: TRBV5-6
J gene: TRBJ2-5
D gene: -
CDR3 DNA: TGTGCCAGCCGTCCAGGGGCTTTCCAAGAGACCCAGTACTTC
CDR3 protein: CASRPGAFQETQYF

clone size: many
V gene: TRBV7-9
J gene: TRBJ2-1
D gene: TRBD2
CDR3 DNA: TGTGCCAGCAGCTTGCCACTAGCGGGAGGTCCCAATGAGCAGTTCTTC
CDR3 protein: CASSLPLAGGPNEQFF

clone size: once
V gene: TRBV6-4
J gene: TRBJ1-2
D gene: -
CDR3 DNA: TGTGCCAGCAGTGACCCAGCGGGGTATGGTTACACCTTC
CDR3 protein: CASSDPAGYGYTF

clone size: once
V gene: TRBV5-1
J gene: TRBJ2-5
D gene: TRBD1
CDR3 DNA: TGCGCCAGCAGCTTGGGGGGACAGGTCGGGGAGACCCAGTACTTC
CDR3 protein: CASSLGGQVGETQYF

clone size: -
V gene: TRBV2
J gene: TRBJ1-4
D gene: -
CDR3 DNA: TGTGCCAGCAGGAGGGGGACTAATGAAAAACTGTTTTTT
CDR3 protein: CASRRGTNEKLFF

clone size: -
V gene: TRBV28
J gene: TRBJ2-3
D gene: -
CDR3 DNA: TGTGCCAGCAGTTTACCTACAGGGTCGGGTACAGATACGCAGTATTTT
CDR3 protein: CASSLPTGSGTDTQYF

clone size: -
V gene: TRBV5-4
J gene: TRBJ2-1
D gene: TRBD2
CDR3 DNA: TGTGCCAGCAGCCTAGCGGGAGTAGGGAATGAGCAGTTCTTC
CDR3 protein: CASSLAGVGNEQFF

clone size: -
V gene: TRBV6-6
J gene: TRBJ2-1
D gene: TRBD1
CDR3 DNA: TGTGCCAGCACACCCAGGGGGACAGAATACAATGAGCAGTTCTTC
CDR3 protein: CASTPRGTEYNEQFF

clone size: -
V gene: TRBV19
J gene: TRBJ2-2
D gene: -
CDR3 DNA: TGTGCCAGTAGCAGGACTCCCCGGGACGGGGAGCTGTTTTTT
CDR3 protein: CASSRTPRDGELFF

clone size: -
V gene: TRBV7-9
J gene: TRBJ1-4
D gene: TRBD1
CDR3 DNA: TGTGCCAGCAGCTTAGGGACAGGGAGTAATGAAAAACTGTTTTTT
CDR3 protein: CASSLGTGSNEKLFF

clone size: -
V gene: TRBV19
J gene: TRBJ2-1
D gene: -
CDR3 DNA: TGTGCCAGTAGTTCAGGACAGATGTCTTACAATGAGCAGTTCTTC
CDR3 protein: CASSSGQMSYNEQFF

clone size: -
V gene: TRBV30
J gene: TRBJ1-2
D gene: -
CDR3 DNA: TGTGCCTGGAGTGGGACAGCTCGTAGCTACACCTTC
CDR3 protein: CAWSGTARSYTF

clone size: once
V gene: TRBV18
J gene: TRBJ1-3
D gene: -
CDR3 DNA: TGTGCCAGCTCACCGTCCGGGACACAGGGAAACACCATATATTTT
CDR3 protein: CASSPSGTQGNTIYF

clone size: -
V gene: TRBV6-2/TRBV6-3
J gene: TRBJ1-3
D gene: -
CDR3 DNA: TGTGCCAGCAGTTACGGACTGGAAGGGAACACCATATATTTT
CDR3 protein: CASSYGLEGNTIYF

clone size: -
V gene: TRBV5-6
J gene: TRBJ1-2
D gene: -
CDR3 DNA: TGTGCCAGCAGCCCCCAGGGTGCGGGCTACACCTTC
CDR3 protein: CASSPQGAGYTF

clone size: -
V gene: TRBV5-1
J gene: TRBJ2-1
D gene: TRBD1
CDR3 DNA: TGCGCCAGCAGCTTGGGGACAGGGGGCAATGAGCAGTTCTTC
CDR3 protein: CASSLGTGGNEQFF

clone size: few
V gene: TRBV28
J gene: TRBJ2-5
D gene: -
CDR3 DNA: TGTGCCAGCAGTTTTAAAGGGGGTTGGCAAGAGACCCAGTACTTC
CDR3 protein: CASSFKGGWQETQYF

clone size: -
V gene: TRBV19
J gene: TRBJ1-2
D gene: TRBD1
CDR3 DNA: TGTGCCAGTTTCCGGACAGGGGGATTAAACTATGGCTACACCTTC
CDR3 protein: CASFRTGGLNYGYTF

clone size: -
V gene: TRBV21-1
J gene: TRBJ2-2
D gene: -
CDR3 DNA: TGTGCCAGCAGCAAATTCGTACACAGGGGGGGGGAGCTGTTTTTT
CDR3 protein: CASSKFVHRGGELFF